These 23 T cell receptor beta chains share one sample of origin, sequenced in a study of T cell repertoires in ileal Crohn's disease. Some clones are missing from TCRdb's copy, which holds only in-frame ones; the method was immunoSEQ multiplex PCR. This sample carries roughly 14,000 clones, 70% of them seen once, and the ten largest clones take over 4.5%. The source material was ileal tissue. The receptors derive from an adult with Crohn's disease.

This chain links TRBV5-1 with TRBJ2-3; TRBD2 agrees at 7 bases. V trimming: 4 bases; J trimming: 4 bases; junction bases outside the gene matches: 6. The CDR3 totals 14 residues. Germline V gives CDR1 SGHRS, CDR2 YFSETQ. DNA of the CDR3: TGCGCCAGCAGCGGGGGGGGTACCGCAGATACGCAGTATTTT. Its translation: CASSGGGTADTQYF. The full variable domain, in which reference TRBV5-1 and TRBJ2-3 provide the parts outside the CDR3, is KAGVTQTPRYLIKTRGQQVTLSCSPISGHRSVSWYQQTPGQGLQFLFEYFSETQRNKGNFPGRFSGRQFSNSRSEMNVSTLELGDSALYLCASSGGGTADTQYFGPGTRLTVL.

The CDR3, as DNA: TGCGCCAGCAGCTTGGATGGGACAGTGAGCTATGGCTACACCTTC. It translates to CASSLDGTVSYGYTF. This chain joins TRBV5-1 and TRBJ1-2, with 7 bases matching TRBD1. The CDR3 consists of 15 residues. J lost 4 bases, V lost 0 bases, and 6 bases had no gene match. Germline V lookup: CDR1 SGHRS, CDR2 YFSETQ.

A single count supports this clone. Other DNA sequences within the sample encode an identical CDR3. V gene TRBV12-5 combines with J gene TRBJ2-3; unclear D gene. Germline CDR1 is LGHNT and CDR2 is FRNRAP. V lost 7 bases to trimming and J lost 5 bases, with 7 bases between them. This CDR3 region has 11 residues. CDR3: CASALGDTQYF. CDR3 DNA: TGTGCTAGTGCCCTGGGAGATACGCAGTATTTT.

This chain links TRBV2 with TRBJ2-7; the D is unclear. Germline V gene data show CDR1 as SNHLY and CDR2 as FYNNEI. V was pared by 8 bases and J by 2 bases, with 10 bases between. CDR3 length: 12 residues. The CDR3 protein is CASRSLPYEQYF. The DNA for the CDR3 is TGTGCCAGCCGGTCACTACCCTACGAGCAGTACTTC.

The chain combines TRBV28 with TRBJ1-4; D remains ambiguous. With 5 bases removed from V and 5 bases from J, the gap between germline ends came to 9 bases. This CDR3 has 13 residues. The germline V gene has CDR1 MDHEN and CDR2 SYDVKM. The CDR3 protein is CASSPGRNEKLFF. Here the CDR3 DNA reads TGTGCCAGCAGTCCTGGACGGAATGAAAAACTGTTTTTT.

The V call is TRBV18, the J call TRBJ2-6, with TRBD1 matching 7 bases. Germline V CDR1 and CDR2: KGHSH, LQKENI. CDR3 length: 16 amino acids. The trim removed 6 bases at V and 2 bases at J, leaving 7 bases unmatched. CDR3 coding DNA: TGTGCCAGCTCTTCACAAAGGGGGCCTGGGGCCAACGTCCTGACTTTC. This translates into CASSSQRGPGANVLTF.

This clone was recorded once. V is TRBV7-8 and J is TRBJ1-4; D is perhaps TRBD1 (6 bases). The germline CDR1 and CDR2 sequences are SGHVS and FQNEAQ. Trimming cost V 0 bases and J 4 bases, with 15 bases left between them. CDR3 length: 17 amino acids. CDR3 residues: CASSLAPWGQVNEKLFF. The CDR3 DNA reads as TGTGCCAGCAGCTTAGCTCCCTGGGGGCAGGTTAATGAAAAACTGTTTTTT.

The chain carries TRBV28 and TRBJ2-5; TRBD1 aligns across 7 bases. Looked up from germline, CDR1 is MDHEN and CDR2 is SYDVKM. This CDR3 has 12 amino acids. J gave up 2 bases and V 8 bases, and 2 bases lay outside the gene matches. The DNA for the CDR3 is TGTGCCAGCGGACAGGTACAAGAGACCCAGTACTTC. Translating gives CASGQVQETQYF.

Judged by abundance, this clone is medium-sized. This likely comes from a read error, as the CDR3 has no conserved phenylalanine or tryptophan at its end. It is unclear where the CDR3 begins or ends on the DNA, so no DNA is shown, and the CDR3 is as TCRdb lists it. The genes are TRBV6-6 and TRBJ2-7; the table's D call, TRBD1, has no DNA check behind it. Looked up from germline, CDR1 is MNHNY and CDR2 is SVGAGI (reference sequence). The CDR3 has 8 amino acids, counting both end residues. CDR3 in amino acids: CASPTGRI.

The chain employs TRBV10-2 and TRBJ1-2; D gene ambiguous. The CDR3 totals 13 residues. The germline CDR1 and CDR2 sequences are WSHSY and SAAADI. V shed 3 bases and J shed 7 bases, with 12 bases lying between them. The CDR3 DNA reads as TGCGCCAGCAGTGAAGGCAAACTATTTGGCTACACCTTC. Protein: CASSEGKLFGYTF.

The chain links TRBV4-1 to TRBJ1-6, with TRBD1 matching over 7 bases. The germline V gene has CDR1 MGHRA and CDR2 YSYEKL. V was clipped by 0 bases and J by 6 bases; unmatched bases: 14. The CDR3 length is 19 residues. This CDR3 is CASSQEHSPSGTVNSPLHF. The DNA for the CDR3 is TGCGCCAGCAGCCAAGAACACTCTCCCTCCGGGACAGTTAATTCACCCCTCCACTTT.

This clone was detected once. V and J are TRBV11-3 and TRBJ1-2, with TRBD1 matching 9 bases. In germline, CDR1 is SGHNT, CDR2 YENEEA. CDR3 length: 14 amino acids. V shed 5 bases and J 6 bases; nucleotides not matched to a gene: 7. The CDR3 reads CASSPHRGHDGYTF. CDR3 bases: TGTGCCAGCAGCCCCCACAGGGGGCATGATGGCTACACCTTC.

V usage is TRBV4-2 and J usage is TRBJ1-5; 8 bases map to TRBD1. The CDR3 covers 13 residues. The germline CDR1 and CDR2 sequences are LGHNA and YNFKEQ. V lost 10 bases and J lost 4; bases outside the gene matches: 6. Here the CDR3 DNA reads TGTGCCACCGCAGGGGGCGGGAATCAGCCCCAGCATTTT. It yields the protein CATAGGGNQPQHF.

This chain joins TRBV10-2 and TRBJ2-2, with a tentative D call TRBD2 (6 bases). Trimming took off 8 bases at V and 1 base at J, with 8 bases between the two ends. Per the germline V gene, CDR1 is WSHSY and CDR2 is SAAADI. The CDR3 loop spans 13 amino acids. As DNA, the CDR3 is TGCGCCAGCGGGACTCAGAACACCGGGGAGCTGTTTTTT. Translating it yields CASGTQNTGELFF.

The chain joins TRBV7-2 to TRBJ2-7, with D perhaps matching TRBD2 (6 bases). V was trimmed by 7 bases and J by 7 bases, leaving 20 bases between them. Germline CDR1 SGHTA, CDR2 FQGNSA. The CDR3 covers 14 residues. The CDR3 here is CASTLRAGQAEQYF. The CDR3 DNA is TGTGCCAGCACCCTTCGGGCGGGGCAGGCGGAGCAGTACTTC.

The CDR3 region has the DNA TGTGCCTCCGGAACGAGCGATCAGCCCCAGCATTTT. It yields the protein CASGTSDQPQHF. The rearrangement uses TRBV28 and TRBJ1-5; D is unclear. The germline CDR1 and CDR2 sequences are MDHEN and SYDVKM. The CDR3 covers 12 residues. The V gene lost 11 bases and the J gene lost 5 bases, with 13 bases spanning the gap. Full variable domain (rest looked up from reference TRBV28 and TRBJ1-5): DVKVTQSSRYLVKRTGEKVFLECVQDMDHENMFWYRQDPGLGLRLIYFSYDVKMKEKGDIPEGYSVSREKKERFSLILESASTNQTSMYLCASGTSDQPQHFGDGTRLSIL.

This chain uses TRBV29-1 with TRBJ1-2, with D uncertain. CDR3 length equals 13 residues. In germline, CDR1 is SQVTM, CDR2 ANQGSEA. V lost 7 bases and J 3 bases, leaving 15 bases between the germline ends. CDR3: CSAGEGVDYGYTF. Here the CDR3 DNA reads TGCAGCGCGGGAGAAGGTGTCGACTATGGCTACACCTTC.

CDR3 DNA: TGTGCCAGCAGTTGGGACAGGCAGAGCTCTGGAAACACCATATATTTT. Translating it yields CASSWDRQSSGNTIYF. The chain has TRBV27 and TRBJ1-3; 8 nucleotides agree with TRBD1. The V and J ends lost 4 bases and 0 bases, in that order; junction bases with no gene match: 5. The CDR3 loop spans 16 amino acids. Per the germline V gene, CDR1 is MNHEY and CDR2 is SMNVEV (reference sequence).

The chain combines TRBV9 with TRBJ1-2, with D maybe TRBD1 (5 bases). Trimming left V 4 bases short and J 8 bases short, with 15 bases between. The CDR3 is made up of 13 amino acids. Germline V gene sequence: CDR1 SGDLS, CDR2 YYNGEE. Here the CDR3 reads CASSPWGGGGYTF. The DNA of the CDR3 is TGTGCCAGCAGCCCATGGGGGGGTGGCGGCTACACCTTC.

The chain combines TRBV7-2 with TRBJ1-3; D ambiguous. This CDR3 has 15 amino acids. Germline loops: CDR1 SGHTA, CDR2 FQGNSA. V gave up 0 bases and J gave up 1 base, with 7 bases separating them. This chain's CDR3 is CASSLAGTSGNTIYF. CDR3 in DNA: TGTGCCAGCAGCTTAGCGGGCACATCTGGAAACACCATATATTTT.

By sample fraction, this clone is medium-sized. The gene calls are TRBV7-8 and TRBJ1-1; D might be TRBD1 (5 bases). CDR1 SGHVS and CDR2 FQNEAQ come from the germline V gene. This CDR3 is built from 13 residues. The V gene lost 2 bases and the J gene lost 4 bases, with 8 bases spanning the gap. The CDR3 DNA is TGTGCCAGCAGCTTAAGGCAGGGCACTGAAGCTTTCTTT. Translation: CASSLRQGTEAFF.

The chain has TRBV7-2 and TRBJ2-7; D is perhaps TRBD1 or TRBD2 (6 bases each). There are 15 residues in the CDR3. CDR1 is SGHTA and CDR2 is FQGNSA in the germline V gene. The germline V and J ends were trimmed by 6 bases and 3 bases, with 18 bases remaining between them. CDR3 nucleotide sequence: TGTGCCAGCAGTTGGGACTTCAGGGGATACTACGAGCAGTACTTC. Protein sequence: CASSWDFRGYYEQYF.

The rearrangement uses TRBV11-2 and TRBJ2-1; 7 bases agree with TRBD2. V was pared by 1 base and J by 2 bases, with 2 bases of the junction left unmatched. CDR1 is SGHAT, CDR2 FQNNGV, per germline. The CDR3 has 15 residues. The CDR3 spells CASSLGTSAYNEQFF. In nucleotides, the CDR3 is TGTGCCAGCAGCTTAGGTACTAGCGCCTACAATGAGCAGTTCTTC.